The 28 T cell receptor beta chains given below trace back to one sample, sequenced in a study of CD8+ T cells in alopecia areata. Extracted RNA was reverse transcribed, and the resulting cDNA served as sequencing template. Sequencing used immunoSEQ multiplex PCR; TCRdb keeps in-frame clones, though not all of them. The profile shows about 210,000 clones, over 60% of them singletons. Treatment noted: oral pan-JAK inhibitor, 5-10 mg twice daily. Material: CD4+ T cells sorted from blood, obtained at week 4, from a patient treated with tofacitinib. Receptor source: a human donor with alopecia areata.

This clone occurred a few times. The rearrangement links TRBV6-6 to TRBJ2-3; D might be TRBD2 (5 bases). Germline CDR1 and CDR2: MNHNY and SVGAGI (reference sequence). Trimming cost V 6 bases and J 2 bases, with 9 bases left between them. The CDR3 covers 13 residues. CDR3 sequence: CASRREITDTQYF. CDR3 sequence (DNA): TGTGCCAGCAGGAGGGAAATCACAGATACGCAGTATTTT.

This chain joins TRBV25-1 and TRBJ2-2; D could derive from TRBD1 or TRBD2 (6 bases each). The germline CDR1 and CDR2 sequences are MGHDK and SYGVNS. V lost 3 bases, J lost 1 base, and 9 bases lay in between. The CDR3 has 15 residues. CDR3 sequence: CASSDRGRNTGELFF. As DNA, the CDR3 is TGTGCCAGCAGTGACCGGGGGCGGAACACCGGGGAGCTGTTTTTT. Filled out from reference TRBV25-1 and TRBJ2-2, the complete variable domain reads EADIYQTPRYLVIGTGKKITLECSQTMGHDKMYWYQQDPGMELHLIHYSYGVNSTEKGDLSSESTVSRIRTEHFPLTLESARPSHTSQYLCASSDRGRNTGELFFGEGSRLTVL.

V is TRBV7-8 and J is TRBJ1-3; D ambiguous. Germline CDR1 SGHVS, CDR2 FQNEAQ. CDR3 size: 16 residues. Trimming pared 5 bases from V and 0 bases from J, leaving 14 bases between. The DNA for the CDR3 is TGTGCCAGCAGCCTCGTCGCAGCCTTCTCTGGAAACACCATATATTTT. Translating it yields CASSLVAAFSGNTIYF.

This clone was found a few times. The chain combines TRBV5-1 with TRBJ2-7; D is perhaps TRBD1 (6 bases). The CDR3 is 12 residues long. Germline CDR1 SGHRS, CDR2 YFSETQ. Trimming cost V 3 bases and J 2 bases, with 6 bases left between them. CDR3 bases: TGCGCCAGCAGCTGGGACACCTACGAGCAGTACTTC. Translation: CASSWDTYEQYF. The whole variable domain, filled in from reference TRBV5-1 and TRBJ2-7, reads KAGVTQTPRYLIKTRGQQVTLSCSPISGHRSVSWYQQTPGQGLQFLFEYFSETQRNKGNFPGRFSGRQFSNSRSEMNVSTLELGDSALYLCASSWDTYEQYFGPGTRLTVT.

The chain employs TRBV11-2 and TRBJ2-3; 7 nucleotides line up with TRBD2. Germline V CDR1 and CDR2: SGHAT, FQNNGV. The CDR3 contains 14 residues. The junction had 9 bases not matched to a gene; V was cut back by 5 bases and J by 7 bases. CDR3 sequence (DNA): TGTGCCAGCAGCCCAAGCGGGAATCCGAATACGCAGTATTTT. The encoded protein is CASSPSGNPNTQYF.

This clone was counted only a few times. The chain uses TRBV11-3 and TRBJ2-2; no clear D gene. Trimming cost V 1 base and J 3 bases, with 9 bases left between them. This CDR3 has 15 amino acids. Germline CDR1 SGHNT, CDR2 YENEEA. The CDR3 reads CASSLGVSDTGELFF. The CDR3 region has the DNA TGTGCCAGCAGCTTAGGAGTTTCGGACACCGGGGAGCTGTTTTTT.

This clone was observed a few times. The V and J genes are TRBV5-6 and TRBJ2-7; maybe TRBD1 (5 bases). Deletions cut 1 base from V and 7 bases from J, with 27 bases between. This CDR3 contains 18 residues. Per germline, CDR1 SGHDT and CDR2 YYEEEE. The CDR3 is CASSLLRRQRLGRWEQYF. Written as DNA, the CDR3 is TGTGCCAGCAGCTTGTTGCGAAGACAGCGCCTAGGGCGTTGGGAGCAGTACTTC.

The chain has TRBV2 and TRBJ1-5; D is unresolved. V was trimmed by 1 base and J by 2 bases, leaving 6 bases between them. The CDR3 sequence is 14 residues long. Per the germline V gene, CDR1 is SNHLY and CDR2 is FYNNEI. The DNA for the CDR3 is TGTGCCAGCAGTGAAGTTGGCCGCAATCAGCCCCAGCATTTT. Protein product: CASSEVGRNQPQHF.

The CDR3 coding sequence is TGCGCCAGCAGCTTGGGAGCAGTCGGACGTGGCTACACCTTC. The encoded protein is CASSLGAVGRGYTF. This chain joins TRBV5-1 and TRBJ1-2; D not certain. Germline CDR1 SGHRS, CDR2 YFSETQ. The CDR3 is made up of 14 amino acids. V was cut by 0 bases and J by 7 bases, with 13 bases left in between.

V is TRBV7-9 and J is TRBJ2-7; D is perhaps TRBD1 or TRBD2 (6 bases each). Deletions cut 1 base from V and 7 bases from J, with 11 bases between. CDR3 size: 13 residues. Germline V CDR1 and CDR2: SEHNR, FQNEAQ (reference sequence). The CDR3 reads CASSLEPGAEQYF. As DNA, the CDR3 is TGTGCCAGCAGCTTAGAGCCGGGGGCGGAGCAGTACTTC.

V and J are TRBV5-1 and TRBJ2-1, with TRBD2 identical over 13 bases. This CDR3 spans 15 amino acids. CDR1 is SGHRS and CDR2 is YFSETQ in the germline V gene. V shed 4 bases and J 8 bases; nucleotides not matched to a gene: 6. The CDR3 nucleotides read TGCGCCAGCAGCATCGGACTAGCGGGGGTAGATGAGCAGTTCTTC. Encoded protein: CASSIGLAGVDEQFF.

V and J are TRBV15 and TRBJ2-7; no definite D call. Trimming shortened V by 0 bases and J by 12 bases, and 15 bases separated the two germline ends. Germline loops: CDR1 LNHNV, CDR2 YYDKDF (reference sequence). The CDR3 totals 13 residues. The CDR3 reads CATSRDENSKTYF. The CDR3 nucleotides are TGTGCCACCAGCAGAGATGAGAACAGCAAGACGTACTTC.

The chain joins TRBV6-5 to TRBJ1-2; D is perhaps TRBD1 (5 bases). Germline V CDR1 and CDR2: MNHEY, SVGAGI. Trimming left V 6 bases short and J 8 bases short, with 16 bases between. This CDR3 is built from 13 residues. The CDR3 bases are TGTGCCAGCAGCCCCTTGGGGGGAGTAGGCTACACCTTC. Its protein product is CASSPLGGVGYTF.

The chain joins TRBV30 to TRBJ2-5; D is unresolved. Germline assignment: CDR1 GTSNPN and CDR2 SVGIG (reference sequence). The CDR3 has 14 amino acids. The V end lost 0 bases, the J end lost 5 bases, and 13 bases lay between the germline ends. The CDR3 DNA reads TGTGCCTGGAGTGTACTTAATGGGCGGGAGACCCAGTACTTC. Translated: CAWSVLNGRETQYF. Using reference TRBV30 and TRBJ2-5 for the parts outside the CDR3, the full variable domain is SQTIHQWPATLVQPVGSPLSLECTVEGTSNPNLYWYRQAAGRGLQLLFYSVGIGQISSEVPQNLSASRPQDRQFILSSKKLLLSDSGFYLCAWSVLNGRETQYFGPGTRLLVL.

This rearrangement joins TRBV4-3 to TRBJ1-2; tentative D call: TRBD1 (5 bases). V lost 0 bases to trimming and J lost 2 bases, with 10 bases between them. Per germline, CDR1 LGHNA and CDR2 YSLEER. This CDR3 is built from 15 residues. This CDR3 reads CASSQDQGPNYGYTF. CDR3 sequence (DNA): TGCGCCAGCAGCCAAGATCAGGGTCCCAACTATGGCTACACCTTC.

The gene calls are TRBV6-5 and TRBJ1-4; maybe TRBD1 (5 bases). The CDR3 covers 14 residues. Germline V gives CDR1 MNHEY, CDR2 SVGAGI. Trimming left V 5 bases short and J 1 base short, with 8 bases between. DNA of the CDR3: TGTGCCAGCAGTCAGGGACTAACTAATGAAAAACTGTTTTTT. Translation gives CASSQGLTNEKLFF.

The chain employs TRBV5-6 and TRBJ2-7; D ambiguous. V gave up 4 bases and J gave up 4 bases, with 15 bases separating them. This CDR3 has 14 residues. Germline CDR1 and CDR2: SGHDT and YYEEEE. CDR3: CASSPSLGMYEQYF. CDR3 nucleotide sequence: TGTGCCAGCAGCCCTTCCCTAGGGATGTACGAGCAGTACTTC.

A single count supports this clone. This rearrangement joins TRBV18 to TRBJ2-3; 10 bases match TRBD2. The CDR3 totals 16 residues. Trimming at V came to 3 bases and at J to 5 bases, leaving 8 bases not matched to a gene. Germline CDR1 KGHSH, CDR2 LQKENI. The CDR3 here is CASSPISGGPQDTQYF. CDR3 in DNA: TGTGCCAGCTCACCCATTAGCGGGGGGCCACAAGATACGCAGTATTTT.

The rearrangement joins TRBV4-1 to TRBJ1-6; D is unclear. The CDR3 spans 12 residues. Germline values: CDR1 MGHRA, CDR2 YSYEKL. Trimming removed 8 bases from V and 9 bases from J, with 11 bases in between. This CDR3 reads CASSTVGSPLHF. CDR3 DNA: TGCGCCAGCTCGACGGTGGGTTCACCCCTCCACTTT.

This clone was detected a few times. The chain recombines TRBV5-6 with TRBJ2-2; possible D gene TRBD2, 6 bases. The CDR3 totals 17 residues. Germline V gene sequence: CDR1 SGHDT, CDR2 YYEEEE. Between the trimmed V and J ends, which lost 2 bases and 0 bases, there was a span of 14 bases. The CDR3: CASSFGWGTANTGELFF. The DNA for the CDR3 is TGTGCCAGCAGCTTCGGATGGGGGACTGCGAACACCGGGGAGCTGTTTTTT.

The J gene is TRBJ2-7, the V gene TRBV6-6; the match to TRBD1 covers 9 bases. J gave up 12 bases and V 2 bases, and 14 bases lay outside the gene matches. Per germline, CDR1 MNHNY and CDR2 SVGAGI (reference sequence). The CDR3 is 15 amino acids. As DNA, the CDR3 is TGTGCCAGCAGTTACCGGGACAGGGTAACTCCTACTGCGTACTTC. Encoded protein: CASSYRDRVTPTAYF.

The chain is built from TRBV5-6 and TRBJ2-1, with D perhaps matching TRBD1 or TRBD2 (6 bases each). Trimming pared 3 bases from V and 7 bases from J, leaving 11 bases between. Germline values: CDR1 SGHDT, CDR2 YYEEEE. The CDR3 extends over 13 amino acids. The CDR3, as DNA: TGTGCCAGCAGCTCGCCGGGGGCTAATGAGCAGTTCTTC. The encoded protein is CASSSPGANEQFF.

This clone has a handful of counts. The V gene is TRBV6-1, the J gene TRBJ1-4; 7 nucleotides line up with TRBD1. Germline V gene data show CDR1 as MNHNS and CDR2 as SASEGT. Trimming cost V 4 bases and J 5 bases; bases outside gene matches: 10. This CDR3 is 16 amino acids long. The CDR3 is CASSVSSGQRNEKLFF. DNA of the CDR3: TGTGCCAGCAGTGTCTCATCGGGACAGCGGAATGAAAAACTGTTTTTT.

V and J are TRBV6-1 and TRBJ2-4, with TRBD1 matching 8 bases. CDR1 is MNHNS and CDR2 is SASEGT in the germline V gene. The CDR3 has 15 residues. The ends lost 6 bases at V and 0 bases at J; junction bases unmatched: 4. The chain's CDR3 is CASSIDRGAKNIQYF. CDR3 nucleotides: TGTGCCAGCAGCATTGACAGGGGAGCCAAAAACATTCAGTACTTC.

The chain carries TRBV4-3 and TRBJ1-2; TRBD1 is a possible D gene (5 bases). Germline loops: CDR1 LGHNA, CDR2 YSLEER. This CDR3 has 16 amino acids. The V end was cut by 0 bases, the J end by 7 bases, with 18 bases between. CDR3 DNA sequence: TGCGCCAGCAGCCAAGATCAGTGGCAGGGAGGATCTGGCTACACCTTC. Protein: CASSQDQWQGGSGYTF.

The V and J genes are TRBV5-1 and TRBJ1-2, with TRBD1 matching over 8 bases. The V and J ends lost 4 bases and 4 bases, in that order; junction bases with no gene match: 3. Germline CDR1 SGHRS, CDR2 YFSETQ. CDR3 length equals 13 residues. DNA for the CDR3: TGCGCCAGCAGCCTCGGGACAGGCTATGGCTACACCTTC. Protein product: CASSLGTGYGYTF. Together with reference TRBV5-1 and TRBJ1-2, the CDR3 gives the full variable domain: KAGVTQTPRYLIKTRGQQVTLSCSPISGHRSVSWYQQTPGQGLQFLFEYFSETQRNKGNFPGRFSGRQFSNSRSEMNVSTLELGDSALYLCASSLGTGYGYTFGSGTRLTVV.

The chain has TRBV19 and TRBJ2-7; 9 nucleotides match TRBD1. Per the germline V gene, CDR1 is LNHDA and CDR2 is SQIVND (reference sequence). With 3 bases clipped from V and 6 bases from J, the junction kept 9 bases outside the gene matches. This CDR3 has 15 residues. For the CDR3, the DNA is TGTGCCAGTAGTATGGACAGGGGAAGCAAGAGCGAGCAGTACTTC. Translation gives CASSMDRGSKSEQYF.

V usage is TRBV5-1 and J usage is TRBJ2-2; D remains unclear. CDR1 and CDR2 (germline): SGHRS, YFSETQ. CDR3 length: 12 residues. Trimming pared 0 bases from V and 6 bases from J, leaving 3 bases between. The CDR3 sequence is CASSLVSGELFF. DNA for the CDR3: TGCGCCAGCAGCTTGGTTTCCGGGGAGCTGTTTTTT.